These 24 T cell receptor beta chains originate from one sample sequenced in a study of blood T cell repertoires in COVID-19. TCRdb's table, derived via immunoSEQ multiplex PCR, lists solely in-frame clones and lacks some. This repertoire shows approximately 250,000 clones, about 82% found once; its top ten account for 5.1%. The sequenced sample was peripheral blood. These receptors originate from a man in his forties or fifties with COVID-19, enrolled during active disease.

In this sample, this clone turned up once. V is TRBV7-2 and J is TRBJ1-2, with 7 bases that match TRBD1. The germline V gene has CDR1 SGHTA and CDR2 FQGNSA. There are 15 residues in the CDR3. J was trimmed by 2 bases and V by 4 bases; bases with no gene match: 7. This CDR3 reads CASSSQGKLNYGYTF. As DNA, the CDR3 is TGTGCCAGCAGCTCACAGGGGAAACTGAACTATGGCTACACCTTC.

CDR3 bases: TGTGCCAGCAGTTTACAGAGGGGGACAAGCTACGAGCAGTACTTC. It specifies CASSLQRGTSYEQYF. J is TRBJ2-7 and V is TRBV6-5; D perhaps matches TRBD1 (6 bases). Trimming cost V 4 bases and J 3 bases, with 16 bases left between them. The CDR3 covers 15 residues. Germline V CDR1 and CDR2: MNHEY, SVGAGI.

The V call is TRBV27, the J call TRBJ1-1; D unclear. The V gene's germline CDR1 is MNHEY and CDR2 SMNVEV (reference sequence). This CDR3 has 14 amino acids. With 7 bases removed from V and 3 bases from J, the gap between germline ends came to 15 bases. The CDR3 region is CASTPRAGYTEAFF. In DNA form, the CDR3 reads TGTGCCAGCACCCCGAGGGCGGGGTACACTGAAGCTTTCTTT.

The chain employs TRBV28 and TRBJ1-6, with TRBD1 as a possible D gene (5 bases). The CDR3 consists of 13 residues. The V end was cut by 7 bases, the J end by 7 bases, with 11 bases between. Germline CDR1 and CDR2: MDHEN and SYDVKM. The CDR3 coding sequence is TGTGCCAGCACCGTTGGGGGGAATTCACCCCTCCACTTT. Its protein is CASTVGGNSPLHF.

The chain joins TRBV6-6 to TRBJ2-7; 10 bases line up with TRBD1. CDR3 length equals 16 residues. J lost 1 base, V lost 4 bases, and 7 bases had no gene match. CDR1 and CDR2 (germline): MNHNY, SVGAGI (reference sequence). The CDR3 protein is CASSSGQGVRSYEQYF. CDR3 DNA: TGTGCCAGCAGTTCAGGACAGGGGGTGAGATCCTACGAGCAGTACTTC.

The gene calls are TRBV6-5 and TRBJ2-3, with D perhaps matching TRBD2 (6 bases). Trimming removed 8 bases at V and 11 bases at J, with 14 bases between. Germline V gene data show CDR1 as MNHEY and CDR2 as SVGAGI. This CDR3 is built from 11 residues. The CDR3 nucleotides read TGTGCCAGCGGGGGGACCGCAGAGCAGTATTTT. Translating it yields CASGGTAEQYF.

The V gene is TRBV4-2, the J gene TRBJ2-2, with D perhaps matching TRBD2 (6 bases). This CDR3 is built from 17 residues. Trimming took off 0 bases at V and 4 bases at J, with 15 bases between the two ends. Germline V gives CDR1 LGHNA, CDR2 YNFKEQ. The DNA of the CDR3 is TGTGCCAGCAGCCAAGATTCTTCGGGGGTGGGCACCGGGGAGCTGTTTTTT. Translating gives CASSQDSSGVGTGELFF.

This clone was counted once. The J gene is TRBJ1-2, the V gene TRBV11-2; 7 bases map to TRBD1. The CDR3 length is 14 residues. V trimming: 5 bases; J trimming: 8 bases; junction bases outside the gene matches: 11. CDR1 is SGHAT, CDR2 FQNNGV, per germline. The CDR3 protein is CASSNRGQAGGYTF. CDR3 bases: TGTGCCAGCAGCAACAGGGGCCAGGCGGGGGGCTACACCTTC.

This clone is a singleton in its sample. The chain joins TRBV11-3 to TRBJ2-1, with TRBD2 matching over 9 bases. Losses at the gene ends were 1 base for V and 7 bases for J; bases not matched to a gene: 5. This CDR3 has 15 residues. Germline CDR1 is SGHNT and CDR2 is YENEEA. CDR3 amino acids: CASSLAGGGANEQFF. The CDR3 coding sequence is TGTGCCAGCAGCTTAGCAGGCGGGGGGGCTAATGAGCAGTTCTTC. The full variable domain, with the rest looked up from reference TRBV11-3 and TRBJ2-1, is EAGVVQSPRYKIIEKKQPVAFWCNPISGHNTLYWYLQNLGQGPELLIRYENEEAVDDSQLPKDRFSAERLKGVDSTLKIQPAELGDSAVYLCASSLAGGGANEQFFGPGTRLTVL.

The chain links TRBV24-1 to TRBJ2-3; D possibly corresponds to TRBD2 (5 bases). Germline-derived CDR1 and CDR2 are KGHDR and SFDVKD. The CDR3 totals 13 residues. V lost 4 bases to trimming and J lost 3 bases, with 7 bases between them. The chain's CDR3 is CATSDLATDTQYF. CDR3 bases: TGTGCCACCAGTGACCTAGCTACAGATACGCAGTATTTT.

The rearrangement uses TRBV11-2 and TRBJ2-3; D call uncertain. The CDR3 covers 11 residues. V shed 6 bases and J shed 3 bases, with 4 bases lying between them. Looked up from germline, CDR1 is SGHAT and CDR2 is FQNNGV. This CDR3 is CASSSTDTQYF. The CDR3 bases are TGTGCCAGCAGTTCTACAGATACGCAGTATTTT.

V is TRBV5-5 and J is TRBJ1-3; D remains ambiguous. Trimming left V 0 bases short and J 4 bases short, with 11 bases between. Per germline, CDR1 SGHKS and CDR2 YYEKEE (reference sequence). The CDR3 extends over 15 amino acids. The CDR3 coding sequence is TGTGCCAGCAGCTTGGGCAGCGAACGCGGAAACACCATATATTTT. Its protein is CASSLGSERGNTIYF.

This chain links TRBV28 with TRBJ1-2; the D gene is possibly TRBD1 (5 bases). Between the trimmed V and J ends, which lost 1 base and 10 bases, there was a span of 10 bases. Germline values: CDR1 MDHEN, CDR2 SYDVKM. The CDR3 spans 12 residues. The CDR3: CASSLSGGLYTF. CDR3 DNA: TGTGCCAGCAGTTTATCCGGGGGACTCTACACCTTC.

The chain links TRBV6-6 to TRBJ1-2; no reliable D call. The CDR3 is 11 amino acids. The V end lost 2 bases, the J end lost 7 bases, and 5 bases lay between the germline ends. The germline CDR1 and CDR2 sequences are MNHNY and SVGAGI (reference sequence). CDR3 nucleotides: TGTGCCAGCAGTTACGGAGGTGGCTACACCTTC. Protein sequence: CASSYGGGYTF.

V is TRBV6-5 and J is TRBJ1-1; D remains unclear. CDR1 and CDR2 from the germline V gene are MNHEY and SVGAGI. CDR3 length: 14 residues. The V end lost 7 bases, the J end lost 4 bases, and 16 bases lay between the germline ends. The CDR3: CASTPTGLITEAFF. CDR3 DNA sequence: TGTGCCAGCACCCCCACCGGACTGATCACTGAAGCTTTCTTT.

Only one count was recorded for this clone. This CDR3 is CASSIRDSRNYGYTF. The CDR3 bases are TGTGCCAGCAGCATCCGGGACAGTAGGAACTATGGCTACACCTTC. The chain carries TRBV7-2 and TRBJ1-2, with TRBD1 matching 7 bases. The CDR3 contains 15 residues. Trimming at V came to 5 bases and at J to 2 bases, leaving 8 bases not matched to a gene. In germline, CDR1 is SGHTA, CDR2 FQGNSA. The full variable domain, with the rest looked up from reference TRBV7-2 and TRBJ1-2, is GAGVSQSPSNKVTEKGKDVELRCDPISGHTALYWYRQSLGQGLEFLIYFQGNSAPDKSGLPSDRFSAERTGGSVSTLTIQRTQQEDSAVYLCASSIRDSRNYGYTFGSGTRLTVV.

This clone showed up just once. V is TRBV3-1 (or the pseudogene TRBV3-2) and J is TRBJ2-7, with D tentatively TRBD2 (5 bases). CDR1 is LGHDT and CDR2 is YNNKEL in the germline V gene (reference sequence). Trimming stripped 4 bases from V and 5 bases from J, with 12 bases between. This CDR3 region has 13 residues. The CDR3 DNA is TGTGCCAGCAGCCTCGGACTCTCGGACGAGCAGTACTTC. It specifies CASSLGLSDEQYF.

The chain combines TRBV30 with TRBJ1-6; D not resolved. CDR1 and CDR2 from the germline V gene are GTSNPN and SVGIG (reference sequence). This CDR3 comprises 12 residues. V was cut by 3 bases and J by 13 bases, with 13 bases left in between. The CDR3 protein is CAWSAVKTPLHF. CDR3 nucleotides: TGTGCCTGGAGCGCCGTTAAGACTCCCCTCCACTTT.

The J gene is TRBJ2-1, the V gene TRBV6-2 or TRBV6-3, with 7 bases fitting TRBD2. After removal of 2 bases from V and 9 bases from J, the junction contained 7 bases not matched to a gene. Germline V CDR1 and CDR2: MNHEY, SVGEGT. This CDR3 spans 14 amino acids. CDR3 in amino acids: CASSYGGDLREQFF. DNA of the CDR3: TGTGCCAGCAGTTACGGGGGGGACTTGCGTGAGCAGTTCTTC.

CDR3 sequence reads: CASSQGTSTGLNEKLFF. In nucleotides, the CDR3 is TGTGCCAGCAGCCAAGGGACTTCGACAGGGTTGAATGAAAAACTGTTTTTT. The chain is built from TRBV4-2 and TRBJ1-4, with 7 nucleotides matching TRBD1. V shed 1 base and J 5 bases; nucleotides not matched to a gene: 10. This CDR3 contains 17 residues. Germline values: CDR1 LGHNA, CDR2 YNFKEQ.

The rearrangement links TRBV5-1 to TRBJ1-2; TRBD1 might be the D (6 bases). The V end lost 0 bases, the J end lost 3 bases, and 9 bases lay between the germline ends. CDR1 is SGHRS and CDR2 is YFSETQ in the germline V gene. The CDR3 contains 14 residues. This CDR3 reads CASSLGSGDYGYTF. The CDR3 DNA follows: TGCGCCAGCAGCTTGGGCTCAGGGGACTATGGCTACACCTTC.

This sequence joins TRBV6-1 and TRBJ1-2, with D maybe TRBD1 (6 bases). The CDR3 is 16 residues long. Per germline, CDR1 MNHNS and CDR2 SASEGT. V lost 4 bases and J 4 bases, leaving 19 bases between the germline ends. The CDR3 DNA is TGTGCCAGCAGTGTGTTGTGGACAGAGAGGGGCTATGGCTACACCTTC. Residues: CASSVLWTERGYGYTF.

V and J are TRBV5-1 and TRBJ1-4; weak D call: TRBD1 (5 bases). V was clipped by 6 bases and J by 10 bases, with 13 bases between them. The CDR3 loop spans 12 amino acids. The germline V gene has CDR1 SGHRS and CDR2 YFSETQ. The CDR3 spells CASKLERGKLFF. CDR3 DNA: TGCGCCAGCAAGCTGGAAAGGGGAAAACTGTTTTTT.

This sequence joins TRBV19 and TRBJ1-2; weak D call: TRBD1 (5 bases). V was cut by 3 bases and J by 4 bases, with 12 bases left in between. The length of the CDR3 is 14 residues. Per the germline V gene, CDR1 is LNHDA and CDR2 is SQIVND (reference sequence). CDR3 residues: CASSMPFGAYGYTF. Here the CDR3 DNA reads TGTGCCAGTAGTATGCCGTTTGGGGCCTATGGCTACACCTTC.